One T cell receptor (beta chain) is described in this entry. Its binding antigen is unknown. From each donor, an approximately 2.4 ml peripheral blood sample was collected into PAXgene tubes and kept at -80 degrees C. Without T cell sorting, total RNA was isolated from whole blood using the PAXgene blood miRNA kit on an automated QIAcube. Peripheral blood from monozygotic twin pairs concordant or discordant for inflammatory bowel disease was subjected to deep TCRalpha and TCRbeta repertoire profiling with unique molecular barcoding. Smoking habits were recorded for all twin pairs, and each individual was classified as a current, former or never smoker. The data stem from a study of monozygotic twins with inflammatory bowel disease (dated by TCRdb to about 2019). Regarding the complete study: A total of 28 monozygotic twin pairs were included in the full study, comprising nine German pairs (four IBD-concordant, five IBD-discordant) and 19 IBD-discordant Danish pairs. The search for disease-associated traits relied mainly on comparing IBD patients with their genetically identical healthy co-twins within discordant pairs. Each individual had, on average, about 151 000 unique TCRalpha sequences and 181 000 unique TCRbeta sequences available for analysis.

Receptor libraries were prepared by 5' RACE. For each TCR library, 3,000 to 3,500 ng of total RNA was used. For each sample, cDNA synthesis with SMARTScribe reverse transcriptase was split into eight separate reactions. During cDNA synthesis, template switching introduced unique molecular identifiers that contained a 6-nucleotide sample barcode. TCRalpha and TCRbeta cDNA was amplified in two nested PCRs of approximately 17 and 9 cycles, and bead purification was carried out after each PCR. Before amplification, cDNA was treated with uracil DNA-glycosylase and purified using the QIAquick PCR purification kit. The second PCR added Illumina TruSeq-compatible adapters along with sample-specific barcodes. TapeStation and Qubit were used to check library quality and concentration, and 5 to 6 ng of each library went into the pool. Pooled libraries were sequenced on an Illumina HiSeq2500 single-index Rapid Run with 2 x 100 bp reads and custom sequencing primers. As for the authors' bioinformatics: MiGEC version 1.2.6 was used for UMI-based consensus assembly to correct PCR and sequencing errors. MiXCR version 2.1.1 was used for V(D)J alignment, clonotype assembly and CDR3 extraction. Gene usage, clonotype sharing and MAIT/NKT TCR abundance were normalised by analysing the top 1000, 10 000 and 20 000 clonotypes per sample. After downsampling to 27 000 UMIs, diversity was calculated as the inverse Simpson index using the vegan R package. Statistical testing used paired Mann-Whitney U tests on the discordant twin pairs and applied Benjamini-Hochberg correction for multiple testing. Each entry corresponds to one CDR3 protein sequence from reads that TCRdb reprocessed, and DNA is not given. These V and J calls are TCRdb output, not the study's own analysis. The table for this sample lists tens of thousands of distinct CDR3 sequences. Approximately 7% of the sample belongs to the ten largest clones.

What the work shows at the level of the full study, not this receptor alone: Compared with healthy twins, IBD patients had fewer clonotypes in common with other individuals, a difference most pronounced in patients showing signs of disease activity. The results gave no support for a single strong signal or clonotype linked to IBD. Because patients were on differing immunosuppressive treatments, the repertoires may have picked up extra background noise and inter-individual variability. No difference in repertoire similarity was observed between concordant and discordant twins, possibly owing to limited statistical power. A decrease in TCRbeta repertoire diversity, as measured by inverse Simpson index, was observed in IBD patients compared with their healthy co-twins. Different T cell subtypes could not be distinguished in the analysis.

From the germline V gene, CDR1 is MDHEN and CDR2 is SYDVKM. Inclusive of the bounding cysteine and phenylalanine, the CDR3 is 15 residues long. No DNA was logged. The receptor was derived from a human donor with ulcerative colitis or Crohn's disease, or a healthy co-twin of an affected twin (not recorded which). This sequence uses TRBV28 and TRBJ2-1; the TCRdb call, TRBD1, lacks DNA for checking. The specimen sequenced was blood. This receptor carries the CDR3 CASTQGSSSYNEQFF.